This entry concerns a single T cell receptor (beta chain). Antigen: not known. This entry is derived from a study of shared clonotypes between healthy human individuals. Method: immunoSEQ multiplex PCR; TCRdb's copy keeps in-frame clones and lacks some. The data contain about 2.4 million clones, more than 90% of them singletons. The V gene lost 2 bases and the J gene lost 1 base, with 12 bases spanning the gap. The CDR3 length is 15 residues. Germline lookup yields CDR1 SGDLS and CDR2 YYNGEE. Study-wide points: The study found lower generation probabilities in non-shared clonotypes than in those shared by all four donors. Of the naive CD4 clonotypes, roughly 5.2% were shared across a handful of donors.

HIV-negative, healthy adults without recent acute infections or vaccinations were the donors. CD45RA-negative memory and CD45RA+ naive subsets were split from the CD4+ cells. Sequenced sample: naive CD4+ T cells sorted from blood. Described subset: CD45RA+ positively selected. The genes are TRBV9 and TRBJ2-5, with D hard to call. This TCR was recovered from a man younger than 35 in good health. The CDR3 loop is CASSVLTGLQETQYF. The CDR3 bases are TGTGCCAGCAGCGTCTTGACCGGGCTCCAAGAGACCCAGTACTTC.